The entry below gives a single T cell receptor beta chain sequence along with its context. Its antigen specificity is not known. Base qualities are not provided; no much larger clone lies one nucleotide away. The entry originates in a study of shared clonotypes between healthy human individuals (dated by TCRdb to between 2020 and 2021). A note on the overall study: A couple of women and a few men aged 18 to 49 years were included in the cohort. For each donor, three plates each were used for CD4 naive and CD4 memory, two plates were used for CD8 naive, and one plate was used for CD8 memory. To estimate repertoire size and how much clonotype sharing occurs between individuals, the study deeply sequenced the blood TCR repertoires of 5 or 6 healthy adults. Different laboratories and diverse techniques were used to prepare libraries and sequence TCR repertoires, to increase sequencing depth and limit assay-specific biases. Between about 0.94 and 8.9 billion PBMCs per donor were obtained by leukapheresis. Study-level results and caveats: Rarefaction of sorted-subset datasets indicated incomplete sequencing despite the large sequencing depth. Clonotypes shared by all four sorted-subset donors showed higher generation probabilities than non-shared clonotypes. Across a few donors, around 5% of naive CD4, approximately 4% of naive CD8, around 2.5% of memory CD4, and 0.3% to 0.45% of memory CD8 clonotypes were shared. Naive subsets generally had larger estimated clonotype richness than memory subsets did. Only blood was sampled, and tissue TCR repertoires likely differ from those in blood. Based on pairwise subsampling, the degree of clonotype sharing among donors was expected to be affected by sequencing depth. The genetic and exposure-history diversity represented was limited by the small number of donors.

TCR CDR3 regions were amplified from genomic DNA by multiplex PCR using the deep immunoSEQ assay. For each cell subset, the extracted genomic DNA was distributed evenly across all wells of several immunoSEQ 96-well plates, and each plate served as one replicate. For sorted subsets, each replicate PCR was loaded with around 200 ng genomic DNA, equivalent to 32,000 or so T cell genomes. Purified libraries were measured with a Qubit 3.0 fluorometer, size-checked on a Bioanalyzer 2100, and measured again with the KAPA Library Quantification kit. Every immunoSEQ 96-well plate was sequenced on a separate single-read 150-cycle Illumina NextSeq 550 flow cell. Per the authors' processing: Because only junctional sequences without quality scores were contained in the immunoSEQ output, filtering matching that applied to full-length reads could not be performed. To assign V/J genes and CDR3, sequences were annotated using PyIR, a Python wrapper for IgBLAST v1.9, with IMGT germline references. Reads with weak V/J assignments (E-value above 1e-6), missing CDR3, stop codons, out-of-frame junctions, or ambiguous translated residues were removed. A V3J clonotype was defined by an identical inferred V gene, J gene, and CDR3 amino acid sequence. Percentage overlap between repertoires was computed as shared unique clonotypes divided by the size of the smaller repertoire. Richness of each repertoire was evaluated using RTK rarefaction, the Chao1 estimator, and Recon v2.1 estimates of unobserved clonotypes. For all TCRbeta clonotypes obtained by the gDNA method from four donors, generation probabilities were computed with OLGA. TCRdb stores this immuneACCESS table with in-frame sequences only. Part of the clones is absent; in the studies checked, under half of the shortfall reflects unresolved V genes, and no reason is known for the rest. V and J calls and clone size follow that table, whereas D and trimming were derived from the DNA. For this sample the table gives about 1.1 million clones, of which 75% to 85% were detected only once. Clones ranked in the top ten supply under 0.6% of the sample.

The donors were healthy, HIV-negative adults with no recently reported acute infections or vaccinations. Only Caucasian adults living in Nashville, Tennessee, USA were represented among the donors. CD4+ T cells were enriched through magnetic negative selection, after which naive cells were positively selected on CD45RA and the remaining negative fraction served as the memory subset. After blood collection by leukapheresis, PBMCs were isolated using Ficoll-Histopaque density gradient centrifugation and then cryopreserved in the vapor phase of liquid nitrogen. Analytical flow cytometry was used to check the purity and quantity of each magnetically sorted T cell population. Genomic DNA was isolated from every sorted fraction and measured by UV absorbance on a Nanodrop 2000c. The sequencing sample was made of memory CD4+ T cells from PBMCs. What the cell subset or site label conveys for this sample: CD45RA-negative fraction. The TCR sequence derives from a man younger than 30 in good health. Some clones in this sample may be carry-over from other donors' samples.

The DNA is TGTGCCAGCAGTTCCCGAGGTACAGGGTTGGGAGAGACCCAGTACTTC. Translated, this gives CASSSRGTGLGETQYF. This receptor chain uses TRBV27 and TRBJ2-5, and possibly TRBD1, on 6 matching bases. The V and J ends are trimmed by 4 bases and 4 bases, leaving 19 bases between them. Taken from cysteine to phenylalanine, the CDR3 has 16 residues. CDR3 DNA only is kept here, 48 bases in frame from base 1. CDR1 and CDR2 (MNHEY, SMNVEV) derive from the germline V gene (reference sequence).